Each of the 2 T cell receptor beta chains below was sequenced from the same sample in a study of T-cell memory formation after mild COVID-19 (dated by TCRdb to the early 2020s). Receptor libraries were prepared by 5' RACE. For sequencing, an Illumina NovaSeq 6000 was employed. Using fastp at Q25 and MiXCR, TCRdb reprocessed the public reads and kept productive beta chains. Here each entry gathers all rows of one CDR3 protein and keeps the most common genes and DNA. This sample gives about 350,000 distinct CDR3 sequences in total; approximately 13% of them show up just once. The ten largest clones add up to approximately 21% of the sample. Sequenced sample: PBMCs or a T cell subset sorted from them (not recorded which). These receptors were obtained from a man aged 18 to 29 who had mild COVID-19 (a few samples of this study predate the infection). The sample titles of this study are shuffled in the database, so cell type and time point are left out; the donor was told from shared clones.

This sequence joins TRBV18 and TRBJ2-2, with a tentative D call TRBD1 (6 bases). Trimming left V 2 bases short and J 0 bases short, with 7 bases between. From germline, CDR1 is KGHSH and CDR2 LQKENI. The CDR3 contains 15 residues. CDR3 sequence reads: CASSPGGSNTGELFF. The CDR3 DNA is TGTGCCAGCTCACCAGGGGGCTCGAACACCGGGGAGCTGTTTTTT.

This clonotype was found a few times. The J gene is TRBJ1-6, the V gene TRBV6-6, with 10 bases fitting TRBD1. The germline CDR1 and CDR2 sequences are MNHNY and SVGAGI (reference sequence). J was trimmed by 0 bases and V by 8 bases; bases with no gene match: 13. The CDR3 is made up of 19 amino acids. This chain's CDR3 is CASGVPGTGESSYNSPLHF. The CDR3 DNA follows: TGTGCCAGCGGAGTTCCTGGGACAGGGGAGAGCTCCTATAATTCACCCCTCCACTTT.